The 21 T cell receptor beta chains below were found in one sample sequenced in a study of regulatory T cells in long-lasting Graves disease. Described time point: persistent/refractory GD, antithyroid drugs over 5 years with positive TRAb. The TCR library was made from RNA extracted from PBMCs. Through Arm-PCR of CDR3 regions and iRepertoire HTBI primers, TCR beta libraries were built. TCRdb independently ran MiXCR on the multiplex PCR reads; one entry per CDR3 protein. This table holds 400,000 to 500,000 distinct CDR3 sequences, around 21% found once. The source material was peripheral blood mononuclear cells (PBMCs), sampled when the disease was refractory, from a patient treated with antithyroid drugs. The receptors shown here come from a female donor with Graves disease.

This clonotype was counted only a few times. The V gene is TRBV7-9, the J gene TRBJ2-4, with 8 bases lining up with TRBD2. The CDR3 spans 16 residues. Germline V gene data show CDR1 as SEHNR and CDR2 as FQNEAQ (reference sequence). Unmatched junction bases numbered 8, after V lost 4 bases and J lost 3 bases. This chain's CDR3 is CASSSGGGRDKNIQYF. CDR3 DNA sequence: TGTGCCAGCAGCTCCGGGGGGGGGAGGGACAAAAACATTCAGTACTTC.

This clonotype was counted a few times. CDR3 bases: TGTGCCAGTAGTATCGGTGACAGGGCCGAGCAGTACTTC. This translates into CASSIGDRAEQYF. The chain uses TRBV19 and TRBJ2-7; the match to TRBD1 covers 7 bases. CDR1 and CDR2 from the germline V gene are LNHDA and SQIVND (reference sequence). This CDR3 has 13 amino acids. The J segment lost 6 bases and the V segment lost 3 bases, leaving 5 bases of the junction unmatched.

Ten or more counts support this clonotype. The CDR3 protein is CASRTLRRNTEAFF. Written as DNA, the CDR3 is TGTGCCAGCAGGACGCTGAGGAGGAACACTGAAGCTTTCTTT. This rearrangement joins TRBV28 to TRBJ1-1; D not certain. V dropped 6 bases and J dropped 1 base, with 12 bases sitting between them. Looked up from germline, CDR1 is MDHEN and CDR2 is SYDVKM. The CDR3 extends over 14 amino acids.

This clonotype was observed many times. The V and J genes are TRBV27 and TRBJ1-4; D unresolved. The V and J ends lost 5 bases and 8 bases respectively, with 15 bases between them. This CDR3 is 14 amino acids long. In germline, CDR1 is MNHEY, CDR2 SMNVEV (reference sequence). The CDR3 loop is CASSPGLLSEKLFF. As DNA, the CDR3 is TGTGCCAGCAGTCCCGGGCTCCTCTCCGAAAAACTGTTTTTT.

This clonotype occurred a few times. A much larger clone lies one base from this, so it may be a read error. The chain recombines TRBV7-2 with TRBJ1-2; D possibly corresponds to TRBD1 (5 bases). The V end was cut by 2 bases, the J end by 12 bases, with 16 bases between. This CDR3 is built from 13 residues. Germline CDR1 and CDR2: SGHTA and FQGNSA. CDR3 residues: CASSLRDSRGHTF. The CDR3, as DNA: TGTGCCAGCAGCTTACGGGACTCTCGCGGCCACACCTTC.

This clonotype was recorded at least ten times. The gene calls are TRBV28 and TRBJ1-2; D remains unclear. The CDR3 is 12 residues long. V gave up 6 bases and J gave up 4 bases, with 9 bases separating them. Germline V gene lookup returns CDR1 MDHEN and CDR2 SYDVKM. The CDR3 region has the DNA TGTGCCAGCAGGAGGAGTATCTATGGCTACACCTTC. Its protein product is CASRRSIYGYTF.

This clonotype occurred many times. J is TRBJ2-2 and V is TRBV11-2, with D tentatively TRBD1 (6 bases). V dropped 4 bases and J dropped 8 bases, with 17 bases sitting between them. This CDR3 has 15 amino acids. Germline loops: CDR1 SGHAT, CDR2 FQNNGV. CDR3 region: CASSSRGWGRGELFF. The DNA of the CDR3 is TGTGCCAGCAGCTCCAGGGGCTGGGGCAGGGGGGAGCTGTTTTTT. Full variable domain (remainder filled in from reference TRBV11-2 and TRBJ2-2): EAGVAQSPRYKIIEKRQSVAFWCNPISGHATLYWYQQILGQGPKLLIQFQNNGVVDDSQLPKDRFSAERLKGVDSTLKIQPAKLEDSAVYLCASSSRGWGRGELFFGEGSRLTVL.

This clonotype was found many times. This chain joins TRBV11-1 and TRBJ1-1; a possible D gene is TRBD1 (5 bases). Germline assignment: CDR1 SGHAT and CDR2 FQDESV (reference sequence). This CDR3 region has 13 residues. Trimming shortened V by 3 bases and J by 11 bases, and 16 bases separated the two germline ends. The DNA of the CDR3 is TGTGCCAGCAGCTTGGGGGAACTCCGGGAGGCTTTCTTT. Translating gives CASSLGELREAFF.

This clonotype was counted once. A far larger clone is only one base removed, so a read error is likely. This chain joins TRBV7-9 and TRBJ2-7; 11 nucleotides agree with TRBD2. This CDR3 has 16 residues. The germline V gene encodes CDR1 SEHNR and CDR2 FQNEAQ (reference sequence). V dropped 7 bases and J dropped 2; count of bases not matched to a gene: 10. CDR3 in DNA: TGTGCCAGCAACTCCCCCCGACTAGCGGGGACCTACGAGCAGTACTTC. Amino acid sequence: CASNSPRLAGTYEQYF.

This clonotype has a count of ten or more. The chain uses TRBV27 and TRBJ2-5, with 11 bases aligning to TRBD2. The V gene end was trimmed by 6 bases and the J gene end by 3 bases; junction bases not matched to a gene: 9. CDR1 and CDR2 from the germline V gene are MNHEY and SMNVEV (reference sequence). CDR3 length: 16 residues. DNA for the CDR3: TGTGCCAGCAGCCCTTCTTGGGGACTAGCGGAAGAGACCCAGTACTTC. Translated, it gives CASSPSWGLAEETQYF.

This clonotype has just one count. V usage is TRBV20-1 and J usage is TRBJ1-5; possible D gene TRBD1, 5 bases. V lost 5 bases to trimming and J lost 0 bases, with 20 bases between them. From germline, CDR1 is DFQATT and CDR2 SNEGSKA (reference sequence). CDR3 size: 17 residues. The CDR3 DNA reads TGCAGTGCTCGACCGCCGGGGCAGTTCTATAGCAATCAGCCCCAGCATTTT. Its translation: CSARPPGQFYSNQPQHF.

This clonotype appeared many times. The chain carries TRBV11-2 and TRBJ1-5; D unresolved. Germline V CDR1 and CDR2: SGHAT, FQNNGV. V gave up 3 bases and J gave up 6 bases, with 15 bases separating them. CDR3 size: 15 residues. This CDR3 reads CASSFDPRGSQPQHF. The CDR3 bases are TGTGCCAGCAGCTTCGACCCCCGCGGTAGTCAGCCCCAGCATTTT.

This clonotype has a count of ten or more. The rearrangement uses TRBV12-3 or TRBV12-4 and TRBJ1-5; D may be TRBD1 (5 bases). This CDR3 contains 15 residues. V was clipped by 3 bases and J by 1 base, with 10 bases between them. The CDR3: CASSLSPGSNQPQHF. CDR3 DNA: TGTGCCAGCAGTTTGTCTCCAGGGAGCAATCAGCCCCAGCATTTT.

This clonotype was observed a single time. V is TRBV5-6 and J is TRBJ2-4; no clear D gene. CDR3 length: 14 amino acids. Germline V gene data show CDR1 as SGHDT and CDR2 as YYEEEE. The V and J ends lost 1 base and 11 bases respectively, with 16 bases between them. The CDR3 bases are TGTGCCAGCAGCTTGTGGGTTAATGCTCTTCTTCAGTACTTC. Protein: CASSLWVNALLQYF.

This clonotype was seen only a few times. The CDR3 loop is CASSLERTSGRYEQYF. CDR3 DNA sequence: TGTGCCAGCAGCTTAGAGCGGACTAGCGGCCGCTACGAGCAGTACTTC. The V gene is TRBV11-2, the J gene TRBJ2-7; TRBD2 matches 10 bases. The CDR3 loop spans 16 amino acids. Germline V gene lookup returns CDR1 SGHAT and CDR2 FQNNGV. The J segment lost 3 bases and the V segment lost 0 bases, leaving 5 bases of the junction unmatched.

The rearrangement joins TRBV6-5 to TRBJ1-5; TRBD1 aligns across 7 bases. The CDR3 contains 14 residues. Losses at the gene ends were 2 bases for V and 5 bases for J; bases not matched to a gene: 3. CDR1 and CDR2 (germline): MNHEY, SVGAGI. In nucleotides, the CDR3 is TGTGCCAGCAGTTACCAGGGGGATTATCAGCCCCAGCATTTT. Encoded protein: CASSYQGDYQPQHF.

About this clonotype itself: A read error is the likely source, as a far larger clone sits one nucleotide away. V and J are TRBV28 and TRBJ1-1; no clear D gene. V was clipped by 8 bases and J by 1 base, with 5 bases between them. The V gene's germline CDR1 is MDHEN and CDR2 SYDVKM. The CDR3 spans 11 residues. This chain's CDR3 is CASLENTEAFF. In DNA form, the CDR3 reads TGTGCCAGCCTCGAGAACACTGAAGCTTTCTTT.

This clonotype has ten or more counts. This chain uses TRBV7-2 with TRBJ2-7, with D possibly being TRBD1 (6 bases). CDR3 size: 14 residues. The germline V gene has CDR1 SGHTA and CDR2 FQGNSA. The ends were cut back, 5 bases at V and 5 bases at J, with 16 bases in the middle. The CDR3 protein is CASSTRGMDDEQYF. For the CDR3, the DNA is TGTGCCAGCAGCACTAGGGGGATGGACGACGAGCAGTACTTC. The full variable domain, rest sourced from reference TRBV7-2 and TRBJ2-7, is GAGVSQSPSNKVTEKGKDVELRCDPISGHTALYWYRQSLGQGLEFLIYFQGNSAPDKSGLPSDRFSAERTGGSVSTLTIQRTQQEDSAVYLCASSTRGMDDEQYFGPGTRLTVT.

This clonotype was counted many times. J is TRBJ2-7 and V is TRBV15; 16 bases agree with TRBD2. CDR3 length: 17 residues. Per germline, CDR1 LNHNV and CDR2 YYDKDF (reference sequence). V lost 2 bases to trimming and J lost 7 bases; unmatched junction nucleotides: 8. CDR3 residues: CATSRTRGTSGREEQYF. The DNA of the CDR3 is TGTGCCACCAGCAGAACTCGAGGGACTAGCGGGAGGGAGGAGCAGTACTTC.

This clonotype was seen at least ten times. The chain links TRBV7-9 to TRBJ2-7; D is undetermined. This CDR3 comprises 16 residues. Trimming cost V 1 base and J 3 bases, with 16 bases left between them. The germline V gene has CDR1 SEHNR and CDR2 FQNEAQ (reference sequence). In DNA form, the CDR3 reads TGTGCCAGCAGCTTAGGACCGCCCGGGCTCGGCTACGAGCAGTACTTC. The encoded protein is CASSLGPPGLGYEQYF.

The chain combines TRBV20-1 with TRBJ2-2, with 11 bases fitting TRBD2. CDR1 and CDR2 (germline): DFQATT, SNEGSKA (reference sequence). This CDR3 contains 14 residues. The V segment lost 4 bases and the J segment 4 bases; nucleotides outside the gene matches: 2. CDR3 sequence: CSAISGRVTGELFF. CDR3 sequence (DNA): TGCAGTGCTATTAGCGGGAGGGTCACCGGGGAGCTGTTTTTT.